This TCR beta chain was sequenced for a study of blood T cell repertoires in COVID-19 (dated by TCRdb to 2019 to 2021). Concerning the study at large: Samples from collaborators originated in the United States, Italy and Spain and spanned both the acute and convalescent phases of COVID-19. The prospective study material was composed of cDNA or gDNA derived from T cells, B-cell-depleted T cells, or PBMCs. Deeply sampled blood TCRbeta repertoires from subjects exposed to, actively infected with, or recovered from COVID-19 were included in the dataset. The repertoires were made available in a free public database intended to serve as a resource for research on the immune response to SARS-CoV-2. Samples were obtained from the ongoing ImmuneRACE study (first 160 participants) and from about 1,300 subjects provided by 6 global collaborators. Nearly every sample came with metadata listing a de-identified subject ID, COVID-19 status, age in years and sex. HLA class I and class II types, where available, came from metadata supplied by the sample provider rather than from assay-based typing. Findings and caveats that apply to the study as a whole: The quantity of clinical and demographic metadata differed by source and by participant and was supplied without curation.

Trimming takes 4 bases off V and 8 bases off J; junction bases not matched to a gene: 8. Including the terminal cysteine and phenylalanine, the CDR3 comprises 17 residues. Just the 51-base CDR3 DNA is kept, in frame starting at base 1. Based on the germline V gene, the CDR1 and CDR2 sequences are KGHDR and SFDVKD. Points on this clone: Its antigen has not been determined. One base away there is no much larger clone; base qualities are not given.

TCRbeta CDR3 regions were amplified from genomic DNA by means of the immunoSEQ Assay, a bias-controlled multiplex PCR. The authors' pipeline ran thus. Nucleated cell counts per sample were estimated from amplification of reference gene primers within the assay. Sequence reads were collapsed and filtered to measure the absolute abundance of every unique TCRbeta CDR3 rearrangement. For each sample, productive Simpson clonality was calculated as the square root of Simpson's diversity index over productive rearrangements. In TCRdb, the immuneACCESS table is reduced to in-frame sequences with V and J assigned. These tables do not hold every clone; where another copy was compared, an unresolved V gene accounts for under half, and the others remain unexplained. D and trimming were read from the DNA, whereas the V and J calls and clone size are those reported in that table. Present in this sample are fewer than 250,000 clones, 65% to 85% of which were seen just once. Under 11% of the sample is held by the ten biggest clonotypes.

Whole blood was collected in K2EDTA tubes by collaborating institutions according to the institutions' own protocols. For TCRbeta analysis, collaborator samples were shipped as frozen whole blood, as isolated PBMCs, or as DNA extracted from either sample type. The sequence derives from a woman older than 75 with acute or convalescent COVID-19. Sequencing used peripheral blood. The chain joins TRBV24-1 to TRBJ2-1; the junction holds 15 bases that match TRBD2. The DNA sequence is given as TGTGCCACCAGTGAGAGGACTAGCGGGAGGGCCGGCGATGAGCAGTTCTTC. Its protein reads: CATSERTSGRAGDEQFF.